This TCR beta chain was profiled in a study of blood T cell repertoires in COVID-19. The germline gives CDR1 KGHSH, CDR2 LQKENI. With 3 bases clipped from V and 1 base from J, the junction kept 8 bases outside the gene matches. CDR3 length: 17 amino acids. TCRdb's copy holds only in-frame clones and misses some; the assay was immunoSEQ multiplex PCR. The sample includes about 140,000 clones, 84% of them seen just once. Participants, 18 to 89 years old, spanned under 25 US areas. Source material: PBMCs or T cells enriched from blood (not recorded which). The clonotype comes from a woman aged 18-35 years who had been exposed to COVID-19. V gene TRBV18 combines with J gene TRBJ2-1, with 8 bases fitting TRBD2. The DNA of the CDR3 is TGTGCCAGCTCACCCCCCCTACTAGCGGCATCCTACAATGAGCAGTTCTTC. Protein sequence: CASSPPLLAASYNEQFF.